The 4 T cell receptor beta chains below were found in one sample sequenced in a study of cytomegalovirus exposure and HLA in healthy donors. PCR primers comprised 60 Vbeta and 13 Jbeta primers. The repertoire was sequenced with immunoSEQ multiplex PCR; TCRdb's copy has only in-frame clones and lacks some. This sample has 90,000 to 100,000 clones, with 80% found just once. The material sequenced was PBMCs. All receptors come from a man aged 18-30 years in good health and CMV-seronegative.

This sequence joins TRBV27 and TRBJ1-6, with 7 nucleotides matching TRBD1. CDR1 MNHEY and CDR2 SMNVEV come from the germline V gene (reference sequence). V lost 2 bases to trimming and J lost 0 bases; unmatched junction nucleotides: 7. The CDR3 length is 18 residues. The CDR3 DNA reads TGTGCCAGCAGTTTAGGACCGACAGGGAGCTCCTATAATTCACCCCTCCACTTT. Amino acid sequence: CASSLGPTGSSYNSPLHF.

This clone was seen only a few times. The CDR3 is CASSLGTSGTYEQYF. The CDR3 DNA reads as TGTGCCAGCAGTTTAGGGACTAGCGGTACCTACGAGCAGTACTTC. V and J are TRBV5-4 and TRBJ2-7; 11 bases fit TRBD2. V lost 5 bases to trimming and J lost 2 bases; unmatched junction nucleotides: 6. CDR3 size: 15 residues. Germline lookup yields CDR1 SGHNT and CDR2 YYREEE (reference sequence).

This CDR3 reads CASSLGSVVGYTF. The CDR3, as DNA: TGCGCCAGCAGCTTGGGGTCAGTGGTCGGCTACACCTTC. The chain carries TRBV5-1 and TRBJ1-2; no reliable D call. The V end lost 0 bases, the J end lost 8 bases, and 11 bases lay between the germline ends. In germline, CDR1 is SGHRS, CDR2 YFSETQ. The CDR3 has 13 amino acids.

V is TRBV5-6 and J is TRBJ1-6, with TRBD1 as a possible D gene (6 bases). V was cut by 0 bases and J by 9 bases, with 10 bases left in between. The germline gives CDR1 SGHDT, CDR2 YYEEEE. The CDR3 contains 14 residues. CDR3 protein: CASSLAGGASPLHF. In DNA form, the CDR3 reads TGTGCCAGCAGCTTGGCGGGGGGGGCTTCACCCCTCCACTTT.